Only a few counts were recorded for the clone carrying this T cell receptor (beta chain). Its matching antigen is unknown. The sample belongs to a study of a mutant IDH1 vaccine in newly diagnosed glioma. Study-level background: Eight vaccine injections were given to patients in weeks 1, 3, 5, 7, 11, 15, 19 and 23. Patients got their first vaccination 4-6 weeks after radiotherapy alone, or with temozolomide cycles. Standard pretreatment was either radiotherapy, temozolomide, or, for most, radiochemotherapy with temozolomide. The study, taken as a whole, reports: Whatever changes occurred in top peripheral T cell clonotypes seemed unrelated to pseudoprogression.

Repertoires were generated with immunoSEQ multiplex PCR, while TCRdb's copy carries only in-frame clones and drops some. Found here are around 34,000 clones, approximately 53% of them singletons; the top ten hold more than 9.5%. CDR1 MNHEY and CDR2 SMNVEV come from the germline V gene (reference sequence). V was cut by 6 bases and J by 4 bases, with 7 bases left in between. The CDR3 has 12 amino acids. Stated time point: week 5, during vaccination. Alongside topical imiquimod, each dose of vaccine comprised 300 ug of mutant IDH1 20-mer peptide. V is TRBV27 and J is TRBJ1-5; no clear D. The sequenced sample was PBMCs, obtained from a glioma patient whose treatment included an IDH1 peptide vaccine. The sequence derives from a woman aged 18-30 years with glioma. CDR3 nucleotide sequence: TGTGCCAGCAGCGGGCTGAATCAGCCCCAGCATTTT. Translated, it gives CASSGLNQPQHF.